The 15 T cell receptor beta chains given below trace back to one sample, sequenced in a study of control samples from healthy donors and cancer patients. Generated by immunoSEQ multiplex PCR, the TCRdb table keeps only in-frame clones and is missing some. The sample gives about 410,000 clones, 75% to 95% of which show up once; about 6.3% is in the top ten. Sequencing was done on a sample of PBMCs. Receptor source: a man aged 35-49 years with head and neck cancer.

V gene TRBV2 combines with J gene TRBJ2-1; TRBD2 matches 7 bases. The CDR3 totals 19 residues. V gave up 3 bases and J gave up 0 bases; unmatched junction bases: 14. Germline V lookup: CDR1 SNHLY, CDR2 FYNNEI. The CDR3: CASSDRLAEFGSSYNEQFF. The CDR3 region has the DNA TGTGCCAGCAGTGATAGGCTAGCGGAGTTCGGCAGCTCCTACAATGAGCAGTTCTTC.

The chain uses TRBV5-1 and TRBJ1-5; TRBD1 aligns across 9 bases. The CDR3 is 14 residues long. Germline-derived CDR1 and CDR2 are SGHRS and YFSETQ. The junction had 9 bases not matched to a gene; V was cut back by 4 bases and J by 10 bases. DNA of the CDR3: TGCGCCAGCAGCCTGACAGGGGGGGATCGCCCCCAGCATTTT. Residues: CASSLTGGDRPQHF.

CDR3 loop: CASSPDTLAKNIQYF. The CDR3 DNA reads TGTGCCAGCTCACCGGACACTCTAGCCAAAAACATTCAGTACTTC. The chain recombines TRBV18 with TRBJ2-4; TRBD1 is a possible D gene (5 bases). CDR3 length: 15 residues. V was trimmed by 3 bases and J by 0 bases, leaving 9 bases between them. Germline lookup yields CDR1 KGHSH and CDR2 LQKENI. The full variable domain, its missing parts supplied by reference TRBV18 and TRBJ2-4, is NAGVMQNPRHLVRRRGQEARLRCSPMKGHSHVYWYRQLPEEGLKFMVYLQKENIIDESGMPKERFSAEFPKEGPSILRIQQVVRGDSAAYFCASSPDTLAKNIQYFGAGTRLSVL.

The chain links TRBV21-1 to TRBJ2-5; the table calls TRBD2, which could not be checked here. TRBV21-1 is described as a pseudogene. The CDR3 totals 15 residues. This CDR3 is CASSKRVGQEETQYF. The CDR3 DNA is TGTGCCAGCAGCAAAAGAGTTGGTCAAGAAGAGACCCAGTACTTC.

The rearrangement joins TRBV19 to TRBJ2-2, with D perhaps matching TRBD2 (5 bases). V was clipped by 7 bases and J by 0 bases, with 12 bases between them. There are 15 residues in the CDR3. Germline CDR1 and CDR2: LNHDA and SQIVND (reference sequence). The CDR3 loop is CASTAGNPNTGELFF. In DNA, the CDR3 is TGTGCCAGTACCGCCGGGAACCCGAACACCGGGGAGCTGTTTTTT.

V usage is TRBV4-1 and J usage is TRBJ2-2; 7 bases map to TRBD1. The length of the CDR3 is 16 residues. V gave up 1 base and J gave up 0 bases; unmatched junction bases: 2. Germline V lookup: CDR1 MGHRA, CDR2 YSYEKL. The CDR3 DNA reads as TGCGCCAGCAGCCAAGCTACAGGGGCGAACACCGGGGAGCTGTTTTTT. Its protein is CASSQATGANTGELFF.

The CDR3 DNA is TGTGCCAGCAGCTTGGCGGGGAGTAAGGAAGCTTTCTTT. Protein sequence: CASSLAGSKEAFF. This chain connects TRBV5-4 to TRBJ1-1; D not resolved. V shed 0 bases and J shed 8 bases, with 11 bases lying between them. This CDR3 comprises 13 residues. Germline assignment: CDR1 SGHNT and CDR2 YYREEE (reference sequence).

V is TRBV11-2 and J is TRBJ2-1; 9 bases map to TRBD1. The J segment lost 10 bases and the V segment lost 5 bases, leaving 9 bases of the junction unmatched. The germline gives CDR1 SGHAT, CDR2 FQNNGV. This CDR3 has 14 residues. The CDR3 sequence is CASSTGTGMGEQFF. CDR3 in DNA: TGTGCCAGCAGCACCGGGACAGGGATGGGAGAGCAGTTCTTC.

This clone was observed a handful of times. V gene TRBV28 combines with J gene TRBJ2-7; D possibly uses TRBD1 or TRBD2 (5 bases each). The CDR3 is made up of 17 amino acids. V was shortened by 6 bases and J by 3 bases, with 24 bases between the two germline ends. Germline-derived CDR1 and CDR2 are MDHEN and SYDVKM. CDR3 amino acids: CASRPGASRDWDYEQYF. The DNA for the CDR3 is TGTGCCAGCAGGCCCGGGGCTTCACGAGATTGGGACTACGAGCAGTACTTC.

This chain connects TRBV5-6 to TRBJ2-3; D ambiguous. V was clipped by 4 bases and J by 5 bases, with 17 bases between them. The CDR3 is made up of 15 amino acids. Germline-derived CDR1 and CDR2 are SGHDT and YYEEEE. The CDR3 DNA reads TGTGCCAGCAGCCCCACCGGGTCCTGGGGAGATACGCAGTATTTT. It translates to CASSPTGSWGDTQYF.

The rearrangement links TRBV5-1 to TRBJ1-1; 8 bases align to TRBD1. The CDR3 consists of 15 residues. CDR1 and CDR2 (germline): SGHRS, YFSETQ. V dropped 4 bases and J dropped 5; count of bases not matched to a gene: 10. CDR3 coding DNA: TGCGCCAGCAGCAGGCGGACAGGGAGGGTGACTGAAGCTTTCTTT. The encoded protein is CASSRRTGRVTEAFF.

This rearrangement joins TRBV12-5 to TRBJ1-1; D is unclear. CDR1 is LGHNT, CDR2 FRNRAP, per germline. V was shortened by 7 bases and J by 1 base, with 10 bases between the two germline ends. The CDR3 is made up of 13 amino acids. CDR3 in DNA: TGTGCTAGTGCCCTGACTGAGAACACTGAAGCTTTCTTT. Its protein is CASALTENTEAFF.

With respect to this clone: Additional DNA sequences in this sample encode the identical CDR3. CDR3: CSAAVYEQYF. The CDR3 coding sequence is TGCAGTGCTGCGGTCTACGAGCAGTACTTC. The gene calls are TRBV20-1 and TRBJ2-7; D is uncertain. Per the germline V gene, CDR1 is DFQATT and CDR2 is SNEGSKA (reference sequence). The ends were cut back, 5 bases at V and 3 bases at J, with 5 bases in the middle. This CDR3 comprises 10 residues.

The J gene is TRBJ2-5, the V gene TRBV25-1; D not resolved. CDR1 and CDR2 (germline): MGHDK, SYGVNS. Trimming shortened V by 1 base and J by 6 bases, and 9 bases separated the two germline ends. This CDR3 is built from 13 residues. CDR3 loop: CASSESGVKTQYF. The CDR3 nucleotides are TGTGCCAGCAGTGAATCGGGTGTGAAGACCCAGTACTTC.

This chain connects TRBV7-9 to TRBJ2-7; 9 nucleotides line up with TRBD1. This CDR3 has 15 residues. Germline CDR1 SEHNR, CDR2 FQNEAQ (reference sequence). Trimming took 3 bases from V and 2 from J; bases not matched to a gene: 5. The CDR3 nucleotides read TGTGCCAGCAGCTTCGGGACAGGGAGGACCTACGAGCAGTACTTC. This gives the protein CASSFGTGRTYEQYF. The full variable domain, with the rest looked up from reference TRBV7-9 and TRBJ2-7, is DTGVSQNPRHKITKRGQNVTFRCDPISEHNRLYWYRQTLGQGPEFLTYFQNEAQLEKSRLLSDRFSAERPKGSFSTLEIQRTEQGDSAMYLCASSFGTGRTYEQYFGPGTRLTVT.